This T cell receptor (beta chain) was found in a study of blood T cells in healthy people across ages. As for the study in general: Template switching recovered approximately one barcoded beta molecule for every two T cells.

The CDR3 runs to 15 residues. Per germline, CDR1 SQVTM and CDR2 ANQGSEA. The germline V and J ends were trimmed by 3 bases and 5 bases, with 20 bases remaining between them. The use of a sample-barcoded 5' primer and a J-beta primer mix characterized a second PCR of roughly 6 to 12 cycles. Each cDNA molecule carried a tag from a template-switch adaptor that contained 12 random nucleotides. CDR3-containing paired-end reads numbered at least 2.5 million in each sample. TCRdb used MiXCR to reprocess the 5' RACE reads, holding one entry per CDR3 protein. Of about 690,000 distinct CDR3 sequences in the sample, 35% to 50% are singletons; the top ten hold about 30%. Many counts were recorded for this clonotype. Per sample, extraction of total RNA gave at least 5.5 micrograms in every case.

The TCR originated in a man older than 75 in good health. The V and J genes are TRBV29-1 and TRBJ2-7, with D unresolved. Sequencing used blood. This chain's CDR3 is CSVEGTEVRGNEQYF. The DNA for the CDR3 is TGCAGCGTTGAGGGTACGGAAGTTCGAGGAAACGAGCAGTACTTC.